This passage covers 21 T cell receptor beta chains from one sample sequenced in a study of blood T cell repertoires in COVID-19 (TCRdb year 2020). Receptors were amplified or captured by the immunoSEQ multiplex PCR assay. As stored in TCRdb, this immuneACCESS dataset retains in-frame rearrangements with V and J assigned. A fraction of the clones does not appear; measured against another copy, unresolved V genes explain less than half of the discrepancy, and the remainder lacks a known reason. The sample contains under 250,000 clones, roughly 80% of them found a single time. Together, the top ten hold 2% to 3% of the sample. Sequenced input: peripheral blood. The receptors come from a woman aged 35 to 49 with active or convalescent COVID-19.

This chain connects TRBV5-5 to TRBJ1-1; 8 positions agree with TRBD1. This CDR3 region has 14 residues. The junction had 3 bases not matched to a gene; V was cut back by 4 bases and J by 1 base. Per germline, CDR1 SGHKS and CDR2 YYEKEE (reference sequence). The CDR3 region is CASSLQGGNTEAFF. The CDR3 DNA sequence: TGTGCCAGCAGCCTACAGGGGGGGAACACTGAAGCTTTCTTT.

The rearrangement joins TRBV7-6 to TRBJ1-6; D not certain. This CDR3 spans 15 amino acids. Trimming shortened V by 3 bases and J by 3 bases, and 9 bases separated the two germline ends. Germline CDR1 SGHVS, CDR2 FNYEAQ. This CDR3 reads CASSLAGNYNSPLHF. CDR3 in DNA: TGTGCCAGCAGCTTGGCTGGCAACTATAATTCACCCCTCCACTTT.

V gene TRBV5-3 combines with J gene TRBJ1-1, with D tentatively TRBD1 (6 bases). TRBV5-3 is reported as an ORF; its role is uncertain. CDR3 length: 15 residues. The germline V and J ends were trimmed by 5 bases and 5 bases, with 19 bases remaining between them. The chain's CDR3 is CARRHFLGGRTEAFF. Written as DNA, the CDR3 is TGTGCCAGAAGGCACTTCTTGGGGGGGCGGACTGAAGCTTTCTTT.

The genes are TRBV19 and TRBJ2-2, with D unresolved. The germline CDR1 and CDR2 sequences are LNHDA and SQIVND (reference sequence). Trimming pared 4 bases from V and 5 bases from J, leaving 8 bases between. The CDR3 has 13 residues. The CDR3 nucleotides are TGTGCCAGTAGTACCCTTTTGACCGGGGAGCTGTTTTTT. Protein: CASSTLLTGELFF. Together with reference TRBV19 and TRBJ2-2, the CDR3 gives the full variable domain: DGGITQSPKYLFRKEGQNVTLSCEQNLNHDAMYWYRQDPGQGLRLIYYSQIVNDFQKGDIAEGYSVSREKKESFPLTVTSAQKNPTAFYLCASSTLLTGELFFGEGSRLTVL.

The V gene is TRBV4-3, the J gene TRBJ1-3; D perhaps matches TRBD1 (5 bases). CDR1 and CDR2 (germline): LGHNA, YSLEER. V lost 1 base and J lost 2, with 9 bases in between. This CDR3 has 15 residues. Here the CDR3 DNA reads TGCGCCAGCAGCCAAGGTCCGGGGGCTGGAAACACCATATATTTT. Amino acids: CASSQGPGAGNTIYF.

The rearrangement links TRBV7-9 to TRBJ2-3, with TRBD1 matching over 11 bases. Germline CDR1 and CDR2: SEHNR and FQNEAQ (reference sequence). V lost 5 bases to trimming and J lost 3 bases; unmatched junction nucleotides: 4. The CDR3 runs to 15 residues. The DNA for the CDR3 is TGTGCCAGCAGCCGAGGGACAGGGGGTACAGATACGCAGTATTTT. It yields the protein CASSRGTGGTDTQYF.

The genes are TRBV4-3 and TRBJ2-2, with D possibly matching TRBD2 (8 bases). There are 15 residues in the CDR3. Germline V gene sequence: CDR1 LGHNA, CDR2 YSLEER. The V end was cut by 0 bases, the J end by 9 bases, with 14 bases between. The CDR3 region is CASSQDPGGGWELFF. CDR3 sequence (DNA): TGCGCCAGCAGCCAAGATCCGGGAGGGGGCTGGGAGCTGTTTTTT.

The CDR3 reads CASSNDRGHRGNYGYTF. The CDR3 DNA reads TGTGCCAGCAGTAACGACAGGGGGCATAGGGGAAACTATGGCTACACCTTC. The rearrangement uses TRBV6-2 or TRBV6-3 and TRBJ1-2, with 10 bases that match TRBD1. V dropped 5 bases and J dropped 2; count of bases not matched to a gene: 11. The CDR3 has 17 residues. Germline assignment: CDR1 MNHEY and CDR2 SVGEGT.

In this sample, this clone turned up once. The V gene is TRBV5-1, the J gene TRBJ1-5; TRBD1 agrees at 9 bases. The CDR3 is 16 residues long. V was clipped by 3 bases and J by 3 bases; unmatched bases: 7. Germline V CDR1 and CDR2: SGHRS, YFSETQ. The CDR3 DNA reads TGCGCCAGCAGCTGGACAGGGGCTTCGGACAATCAGCCCCAGCATTTT. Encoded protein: CASSWTGASDNQPQHF.

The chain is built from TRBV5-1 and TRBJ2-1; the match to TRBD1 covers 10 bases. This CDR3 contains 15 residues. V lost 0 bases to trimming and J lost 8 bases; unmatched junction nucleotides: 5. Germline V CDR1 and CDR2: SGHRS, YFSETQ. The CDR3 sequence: CASSLDGQGVYEQFF. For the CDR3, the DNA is TGCGCCAGCAGCTTGGACGGACAGGGGGTGTATGAGCAGTTCTTC. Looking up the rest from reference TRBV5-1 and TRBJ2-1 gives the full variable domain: KAGVTQTPRYLIKTRGQQVTLSCSPISGHRSVSWYQQTPGQGLQFLFEYFSETQRNKGNFPGRFSGRQFSNSRSEMNVSTLELGDSALYLCASSLDGQGVYEQFFGPGTRLTVL.

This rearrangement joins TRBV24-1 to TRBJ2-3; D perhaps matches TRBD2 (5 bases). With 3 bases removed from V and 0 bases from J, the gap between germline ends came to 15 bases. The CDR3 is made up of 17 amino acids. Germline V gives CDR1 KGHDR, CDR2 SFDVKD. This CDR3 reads CATSDPPVRASTDTQYF. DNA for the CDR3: TGTGCCACCAGTGATCCCCCTGTGCGGGCTAGCACAGATACGCAGTATTTT.

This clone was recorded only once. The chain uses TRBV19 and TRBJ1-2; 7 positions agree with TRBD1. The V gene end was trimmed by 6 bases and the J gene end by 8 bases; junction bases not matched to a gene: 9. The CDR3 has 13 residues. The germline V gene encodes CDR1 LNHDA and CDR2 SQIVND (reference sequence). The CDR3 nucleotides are TGTGCCAGTAGGGCAGGGGGATTTGGGGGCTACACCTTC. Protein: CASRAGGFGGYTF. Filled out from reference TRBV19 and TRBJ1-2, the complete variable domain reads DGGITQSPKYLFRKEGQNVTLSCEQNLNHDAMYWYRQDPGQGLRLIYYSQIVNDFQKGDIAEGYSVSREKKESFPLTVTSAQKNPTAFYLCASRAGGFGGYTFGSGTRLTVV.

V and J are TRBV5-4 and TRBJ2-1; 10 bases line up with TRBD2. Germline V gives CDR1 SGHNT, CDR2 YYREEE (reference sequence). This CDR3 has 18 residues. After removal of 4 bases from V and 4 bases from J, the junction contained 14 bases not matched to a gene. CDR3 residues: CASSRYIKTSGPYNEQFF. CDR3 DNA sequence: TGTGCCAGCAGCCGCTATATAAAGACTAGCGGGCCTTACAATGAGCAGTTCTTC.

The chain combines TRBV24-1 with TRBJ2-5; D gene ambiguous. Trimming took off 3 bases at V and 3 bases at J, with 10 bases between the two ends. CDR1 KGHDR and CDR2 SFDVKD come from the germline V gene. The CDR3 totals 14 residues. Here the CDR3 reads CATSDRNREETQYF. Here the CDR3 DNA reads TGTGCCACCAGTGATCGCAACCGAGAAGAGACCCAGTACTTC.

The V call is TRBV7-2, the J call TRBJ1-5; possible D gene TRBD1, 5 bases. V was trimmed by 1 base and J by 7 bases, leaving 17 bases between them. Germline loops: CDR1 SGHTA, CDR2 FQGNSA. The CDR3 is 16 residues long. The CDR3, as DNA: TGTGCCAGCAGCTTAGATGGGGGTAGGGGAGGCCAGCCCCAGCATTTT. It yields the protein CASSLDGGRGGQPQHF.

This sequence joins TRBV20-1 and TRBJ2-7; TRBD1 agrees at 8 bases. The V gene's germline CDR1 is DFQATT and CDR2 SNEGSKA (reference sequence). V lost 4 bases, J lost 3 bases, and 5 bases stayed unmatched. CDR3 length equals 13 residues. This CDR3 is CSAIETGVYEQYF. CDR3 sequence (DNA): TGCAGTGCTATTGAGACAGGGGTCTACGAGCAGTACTTC.

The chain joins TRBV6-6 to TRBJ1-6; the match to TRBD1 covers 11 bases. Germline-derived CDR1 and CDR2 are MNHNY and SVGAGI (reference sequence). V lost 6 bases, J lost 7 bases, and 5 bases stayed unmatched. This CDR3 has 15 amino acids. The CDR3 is CASSQGQGVNSPLHF. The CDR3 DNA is TGTGCCAGCAGCCAGGGACAGGGGGTGAATTCACCCCTCCACTTT.

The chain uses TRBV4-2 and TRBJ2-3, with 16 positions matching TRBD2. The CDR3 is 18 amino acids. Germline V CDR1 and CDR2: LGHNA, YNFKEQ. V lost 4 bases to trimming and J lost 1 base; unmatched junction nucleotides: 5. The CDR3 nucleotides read TGTGCCAGCAGCCCTCCCGGGACTAGCGGGAGGGGCACAGATACGCAGTATTTT. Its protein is CASSPPGTSGRGTDTQYF.

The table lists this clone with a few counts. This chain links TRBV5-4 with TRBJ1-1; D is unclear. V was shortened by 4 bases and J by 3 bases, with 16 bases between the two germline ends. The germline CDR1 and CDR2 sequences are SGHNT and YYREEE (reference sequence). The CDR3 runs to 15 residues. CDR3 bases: TGTGCCAGCAGCCCGACCAGGAGGGATGACACTGAAGCTTTCTTT. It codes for CASSPTRRDDTEAFF. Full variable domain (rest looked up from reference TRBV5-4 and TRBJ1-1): ETGVTQSPTHLIKTRGQQVTLRCSSQSGHNTVSWYQQALGQGPQFIFQYYREEENGRGNFPPRFSGLQFPNYSSELNVNALELDDSALYLCASSPTRRDDTEAFFGQGTRLTVV.

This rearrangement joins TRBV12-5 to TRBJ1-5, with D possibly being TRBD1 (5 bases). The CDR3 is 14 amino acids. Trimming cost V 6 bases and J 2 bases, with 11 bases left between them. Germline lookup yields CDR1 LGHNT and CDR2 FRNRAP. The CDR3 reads CASGDMAGNQPQHF. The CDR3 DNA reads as TGTGCTAGTGGGGACATGGCAGGCAATCAGCCCCAGCATTTT.

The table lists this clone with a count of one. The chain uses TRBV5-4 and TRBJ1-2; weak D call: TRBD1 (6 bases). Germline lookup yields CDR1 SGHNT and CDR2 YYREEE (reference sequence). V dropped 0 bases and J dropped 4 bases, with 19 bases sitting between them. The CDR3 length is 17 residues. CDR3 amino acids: CASSLGDILGPLYGYTF. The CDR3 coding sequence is TGTGCCAGCAGCTTGGGGGACATCCTCGGGCCCCTCTATGGCTACACCTTC.